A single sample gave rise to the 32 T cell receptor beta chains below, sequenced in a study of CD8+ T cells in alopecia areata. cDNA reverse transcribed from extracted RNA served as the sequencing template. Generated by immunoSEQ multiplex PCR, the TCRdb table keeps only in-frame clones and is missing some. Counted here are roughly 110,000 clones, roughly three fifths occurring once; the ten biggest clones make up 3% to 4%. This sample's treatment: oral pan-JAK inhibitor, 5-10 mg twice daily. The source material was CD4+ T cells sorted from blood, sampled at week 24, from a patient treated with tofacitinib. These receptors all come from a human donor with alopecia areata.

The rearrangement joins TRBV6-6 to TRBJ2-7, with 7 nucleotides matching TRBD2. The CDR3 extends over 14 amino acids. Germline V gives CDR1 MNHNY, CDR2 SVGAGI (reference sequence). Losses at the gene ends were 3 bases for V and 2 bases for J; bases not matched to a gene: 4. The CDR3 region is CASSYKGGTYEQYF. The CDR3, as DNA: TGTGCCAGCAGTTATAAGGGAGGGACCTACGAGCAGTACTTC.

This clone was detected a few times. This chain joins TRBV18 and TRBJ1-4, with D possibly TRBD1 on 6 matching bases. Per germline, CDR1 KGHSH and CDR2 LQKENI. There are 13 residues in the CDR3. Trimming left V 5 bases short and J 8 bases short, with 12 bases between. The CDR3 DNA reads TGTGCCAGCTCAGCACAGGGAGGCGAAAAACTGTTTTTT. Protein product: CASSAQGGEKLFF.

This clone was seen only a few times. CDR3: CATQDATYEQYF. CDR3 coding DNA: TGTGCCACCCAGGACGCGACCTACGAGCAGTACTTC. The chain has TRBV6-5 and TRBJ2-7; D uncertain. Germline V gene sequence: CDR1 MNHEY, CDR2 SVGAGI. CDR3 length: 12 residues. The V end lost 10 bases, the J end lost 2 bases, and 12 bases lay between the germline ends.

For the CDR3, the DNA is TGTGCCAGCAGCAAACGGACACTTAACACTGAAGCTTTCTTT. Its translation is CASSKRTLNTEAFF. The chain recombines TRBV9 with TRBJ1-1; a possible D gene is TRBD1 (5 bases). This CDR3 is 14 amino acids long. Per the germline V gene, CDR1 is SGDLS and CDR2 is YYNGEE. Trimming pared 4 bases from V and 2 bases from J, leaving 12 bases between.

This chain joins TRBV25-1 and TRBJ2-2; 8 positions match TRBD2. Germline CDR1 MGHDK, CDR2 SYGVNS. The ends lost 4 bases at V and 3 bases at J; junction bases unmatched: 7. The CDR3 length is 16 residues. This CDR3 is CASSAAGGADTGELFF. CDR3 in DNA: TGTGCCAGCAGTGCCGCCGGGGGGGCGGACACCGGGGAGCTGTTTTTT. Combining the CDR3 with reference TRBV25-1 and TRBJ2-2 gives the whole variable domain EADIYQTPRYLVIGTGKKITLECSQTMGHDKMYWYQQDPGMELHLIHYSYGVNSTEKGDLSSESTVSRIRTEHFPLTLESARPSHTSQYLCASSAAGGADTGELFFGEGSRLTVL.

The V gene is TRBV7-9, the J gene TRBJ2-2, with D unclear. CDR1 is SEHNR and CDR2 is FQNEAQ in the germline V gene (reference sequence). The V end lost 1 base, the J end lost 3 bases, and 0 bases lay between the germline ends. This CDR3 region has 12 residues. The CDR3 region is CASSLDTGELFF. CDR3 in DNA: TGTGCCAGCAGCTTAGACACCGGGGAGCTGTTTTTT.

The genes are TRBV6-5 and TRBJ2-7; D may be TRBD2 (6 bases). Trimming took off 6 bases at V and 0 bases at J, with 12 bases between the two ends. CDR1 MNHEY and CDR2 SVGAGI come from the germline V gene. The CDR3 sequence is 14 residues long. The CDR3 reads CASRLAPISYEQYF. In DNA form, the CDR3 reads TGTGCCAGCAGGCTAGCGCCCATCTCCTACGAGCAGTACTTC.

CDR3 residues: CASSLKDTQYF. Here the CDR3 DNA reads TGTGCCAGCAGCTTAAAAGATACGCAGTATTTT. The J gene is TRBJ2-3, the V gene TRBV7-2; D is undetermined. Germline V lookup: CDR1 SGHTA, CDR2 FQGNSA. V was trimmed by 2 bases and J by 5 bases, leaving 2 bases between them. There are 11 residues in the CDR3.

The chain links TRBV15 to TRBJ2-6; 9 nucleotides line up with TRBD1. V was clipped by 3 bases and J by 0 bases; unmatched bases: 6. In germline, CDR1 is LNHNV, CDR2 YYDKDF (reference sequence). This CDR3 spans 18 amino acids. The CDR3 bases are TGTGCCACCAGCAGGGTAACAGGGGGCTCCTCTGGGGCCAACGTCCTGACTTTC. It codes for CATSRVTGGSSGANVLTF.

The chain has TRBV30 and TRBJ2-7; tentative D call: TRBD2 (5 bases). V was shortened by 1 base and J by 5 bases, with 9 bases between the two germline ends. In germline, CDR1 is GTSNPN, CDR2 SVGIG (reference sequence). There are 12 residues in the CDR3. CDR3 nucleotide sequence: TGTGCCTGGAGTGCCTCCGGGGACGAGCAGTACTTC. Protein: CAWSASGDEQYF.

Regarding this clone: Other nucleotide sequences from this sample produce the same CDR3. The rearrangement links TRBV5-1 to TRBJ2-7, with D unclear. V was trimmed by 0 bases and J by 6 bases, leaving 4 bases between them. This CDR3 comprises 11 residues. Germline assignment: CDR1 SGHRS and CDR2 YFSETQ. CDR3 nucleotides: TGCGCCAGCAGCTTGGATAGCGAGCAGTACTTC. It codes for CASSLDSEQYF.

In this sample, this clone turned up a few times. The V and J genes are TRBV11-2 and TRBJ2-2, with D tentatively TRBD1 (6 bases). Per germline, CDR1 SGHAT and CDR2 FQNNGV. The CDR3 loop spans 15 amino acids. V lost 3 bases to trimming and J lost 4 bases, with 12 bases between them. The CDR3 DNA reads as TGTGCCAGCAGCTTTGCCGGGACATTCACCGGGGAGCTGTTTTTT. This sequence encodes CASSFAGTFTGELFF.

In DNA form, the CDR3 reads TGTGCCTGGATTCCGAACAGGGATAGCAATCAGCCCCAGCATTTT. Translating it yields CAWIPNRDSNQPQHF. V and J are TRBV30 and TRBJ1-5; weak D call: TRBD1 (6 bases). The CDR3 totals 15 residues. Trimming took 4 bases from V and 0 from J, leaving 13 bases between them. CDR1 is GTSNPN and CDR2 is SVGIG in the germline V gene (reference sequence).

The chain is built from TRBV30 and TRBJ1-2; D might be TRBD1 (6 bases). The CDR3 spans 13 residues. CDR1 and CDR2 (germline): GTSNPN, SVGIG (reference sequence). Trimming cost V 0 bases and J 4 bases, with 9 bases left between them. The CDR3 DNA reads TGTGCCTGGAGTGTACGGACAGCCTATGGCTACACCTTC. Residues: CAWSVRTAYGYTF.

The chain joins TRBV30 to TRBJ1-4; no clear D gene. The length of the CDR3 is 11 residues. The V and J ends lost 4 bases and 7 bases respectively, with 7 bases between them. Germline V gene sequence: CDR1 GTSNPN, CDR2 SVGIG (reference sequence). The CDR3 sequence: CAWTEAEKLFF. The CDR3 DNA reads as TGTGCCTGGACGGAGGCTGAAAAACTGTTTTTT.

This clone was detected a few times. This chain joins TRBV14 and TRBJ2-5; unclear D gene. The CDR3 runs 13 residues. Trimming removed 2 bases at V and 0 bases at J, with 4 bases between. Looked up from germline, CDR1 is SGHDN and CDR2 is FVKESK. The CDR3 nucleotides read TGTGCCAGCAGCCAAACTAACCAAGAGACCCAGTACTTC. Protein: CASSQTNQETQYF.

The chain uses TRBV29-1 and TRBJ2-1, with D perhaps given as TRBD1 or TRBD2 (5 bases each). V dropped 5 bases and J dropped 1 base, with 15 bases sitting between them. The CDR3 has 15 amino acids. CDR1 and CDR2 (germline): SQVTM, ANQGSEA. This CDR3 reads CSVRSRGQSYNEQFF. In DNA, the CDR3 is TGCAGCGTTCGTTCCCGGGGCCAATCCTACAATGAGCAGTTCTTC.

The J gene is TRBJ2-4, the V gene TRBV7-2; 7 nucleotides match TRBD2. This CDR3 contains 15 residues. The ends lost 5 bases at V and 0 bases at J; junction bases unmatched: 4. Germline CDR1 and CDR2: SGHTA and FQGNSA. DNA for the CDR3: TGTGCCAGCAGCCTGCCGGGGGGAGCCAAAAACATTCAGTACTTC. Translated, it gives CASSLPGGAKNIQYF.

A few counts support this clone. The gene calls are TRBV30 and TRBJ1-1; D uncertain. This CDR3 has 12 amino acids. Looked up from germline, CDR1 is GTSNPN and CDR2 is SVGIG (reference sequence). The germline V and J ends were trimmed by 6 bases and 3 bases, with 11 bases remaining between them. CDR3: CACAGWYTEAFF. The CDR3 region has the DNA TGTGCCTGCGCGGGTTGGTACACTGAAGCTTTCTTT.

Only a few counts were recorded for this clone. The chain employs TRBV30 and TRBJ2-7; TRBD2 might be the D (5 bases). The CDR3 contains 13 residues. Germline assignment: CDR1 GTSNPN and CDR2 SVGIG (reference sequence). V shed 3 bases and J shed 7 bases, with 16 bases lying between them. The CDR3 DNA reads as TGTGCCTGGAGCCCCCGAGGGAATCTGGAGCAGTACTTC. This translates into CAWSPRGNLEQYF. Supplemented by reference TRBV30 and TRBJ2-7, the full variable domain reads SQTIHQWPATLVQPVGSPLSLECTVEGTSNPNLYWYRQAAGRGLQLLFYSVGIGQISSEVPQNLSASRPQDRQFILSSKKLLLSDSGFYLCAWSPRGNLEQYFGPGTRLTVT.

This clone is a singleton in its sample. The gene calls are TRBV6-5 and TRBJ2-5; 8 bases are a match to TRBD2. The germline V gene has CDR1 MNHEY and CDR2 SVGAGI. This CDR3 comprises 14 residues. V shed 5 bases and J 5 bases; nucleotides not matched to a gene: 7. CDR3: CASSETGTRETQYF. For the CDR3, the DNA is TGTGCCAGCAGTGAAACAGGGACTAGGGAGACCCAGTACTTC.

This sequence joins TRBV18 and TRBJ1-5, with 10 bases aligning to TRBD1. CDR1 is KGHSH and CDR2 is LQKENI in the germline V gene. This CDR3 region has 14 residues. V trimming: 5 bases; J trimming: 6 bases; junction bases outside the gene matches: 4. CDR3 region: CASSWGTGVQPQHF. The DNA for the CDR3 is TGTGCCAGCTCATGGGGGACAGGGGTTCAGCCCCAGCATTTT.

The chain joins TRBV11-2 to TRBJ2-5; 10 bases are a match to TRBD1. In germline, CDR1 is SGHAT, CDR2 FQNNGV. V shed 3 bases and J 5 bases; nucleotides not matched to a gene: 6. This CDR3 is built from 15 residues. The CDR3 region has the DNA TGTGCCAGCAGCTTGGGGACAGGGGCTATGGAGACCCAGTACTTC. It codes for CASSLGTGAMETQYF.

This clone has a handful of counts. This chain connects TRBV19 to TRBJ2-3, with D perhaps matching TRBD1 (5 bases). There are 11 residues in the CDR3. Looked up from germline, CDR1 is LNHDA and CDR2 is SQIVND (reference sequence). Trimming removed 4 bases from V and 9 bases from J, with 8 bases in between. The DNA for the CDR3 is TGTGCCAGTAGTACAGGGAAGACGCAGTATTTT. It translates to CASSTGKTQYF.

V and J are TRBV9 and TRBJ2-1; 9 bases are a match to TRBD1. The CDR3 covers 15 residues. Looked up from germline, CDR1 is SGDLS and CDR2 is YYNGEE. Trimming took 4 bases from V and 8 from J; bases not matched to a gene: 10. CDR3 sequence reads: CASSLRQGGLDEQFF. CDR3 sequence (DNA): TGTGCCAGCAGCCTAAGACAGGGGGGATTGGATGAGCAGTTCTTC.

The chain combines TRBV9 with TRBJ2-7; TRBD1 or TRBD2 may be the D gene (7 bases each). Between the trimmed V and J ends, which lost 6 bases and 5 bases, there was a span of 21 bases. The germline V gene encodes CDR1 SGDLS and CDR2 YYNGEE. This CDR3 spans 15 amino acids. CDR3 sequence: CASNAGGDFRNEQYF. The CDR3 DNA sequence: TGTGCCAGCAATGCAGGGGGGGATTTTCGCAACGAGCAGTACTTC. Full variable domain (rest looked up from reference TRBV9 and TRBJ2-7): DSGVTQTPKHLITATGQRVTLRCSPRSGDLSVYWYQQSLDQGLQFLIQYYNGEERAKGNILERFSAQQFPDLHSELNLSSLELGDSALYFCASNAGGDFRNEQYFGPGTRLTVT.

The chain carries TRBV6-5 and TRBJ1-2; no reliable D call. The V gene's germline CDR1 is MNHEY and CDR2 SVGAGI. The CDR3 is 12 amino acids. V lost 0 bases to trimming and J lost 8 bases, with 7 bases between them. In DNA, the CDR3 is TGTGCCAGCAGTTACTCGTTCGGGGGCTACACCTTC. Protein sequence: CASSYSFGGYTF.

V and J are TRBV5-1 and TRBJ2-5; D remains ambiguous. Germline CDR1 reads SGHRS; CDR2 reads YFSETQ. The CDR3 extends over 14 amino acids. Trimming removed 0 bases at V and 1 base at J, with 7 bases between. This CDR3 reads CASSLDSLQETQYF. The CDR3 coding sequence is TGCGCCAGCAGCTTGGACAGCCTCCAAGAGACCCAGTACTTC.

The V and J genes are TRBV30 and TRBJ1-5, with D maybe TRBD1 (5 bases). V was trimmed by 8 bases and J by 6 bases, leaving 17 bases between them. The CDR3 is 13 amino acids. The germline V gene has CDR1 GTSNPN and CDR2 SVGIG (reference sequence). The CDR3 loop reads CAVEAGIGQPQHF. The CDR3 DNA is TGTGCCGTGGAGGCAGGGATTGGTCAGCCCCAGCATTTT.

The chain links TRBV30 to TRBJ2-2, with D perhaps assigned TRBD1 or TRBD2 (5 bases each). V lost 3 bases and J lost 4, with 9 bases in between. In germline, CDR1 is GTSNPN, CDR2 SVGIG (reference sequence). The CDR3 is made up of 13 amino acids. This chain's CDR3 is CAWRGTGTGELFF. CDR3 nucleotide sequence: TGTGCCTGGAGGGGGACGGGCACCGGGGAGCTGTTTTTT.

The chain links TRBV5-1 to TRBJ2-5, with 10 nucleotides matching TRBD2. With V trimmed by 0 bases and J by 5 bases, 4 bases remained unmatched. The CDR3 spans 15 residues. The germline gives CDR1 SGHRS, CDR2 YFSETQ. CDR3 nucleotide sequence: TGCGCCAGCAGCTTGGAACTAGCGGGGATCGAGACCCAGTACTTC. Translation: CASSLELAGIETQYF.

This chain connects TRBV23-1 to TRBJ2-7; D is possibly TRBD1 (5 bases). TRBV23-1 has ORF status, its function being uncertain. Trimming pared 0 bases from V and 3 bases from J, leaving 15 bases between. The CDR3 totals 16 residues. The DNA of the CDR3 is TGCGCCAGCAGTCAATCCGGTAGGGGATGCGGCTACGAGCAGTACTTC. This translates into CASSQSGRGCGYEQYF.